The clone carrying this T cell receptor (beta chain) was seen repeatedly, ten times or more. This sample stems from a study of T cells in Graves' hyperthyroidism and ophthalmopathy. The CDR3 regions of TCR beta were amplified from RNA transcripts. HTBI primers drove first-round RT-PCR of the TCR CDR3. Via MiXCR, TCRdb re-called the multiplex PCR reads, giving one row per CDR3 protein. The sample holds some 560,000 distinct CDR3 sequences, roughly 15% seen once. Germline assignment: CDR1 ENHRY and CDR2 SYGVKD. CDR3 length: 13 residues. V lost 3 bases to trimming and J lost 4 bases; unmatched junction nucleotides: 1.

The genes are TRBV10-3 and TRBJ2-3; 7 bases are a match to TRBD1. The sequence was obtained from a woman aged 40 to 50 with Graves' hyperthyroidism. Input material: blood. The CDR3 DNA reads as TGTGCCATCAGTGAAGGGGGCGCAGATACGCAGTATTTT. It encodes CAISEGGADTQYF.